The rows below give T cell receptor beta chains drawn from one sample of a study of shared clonotypes between healthy human individuals. Assay: immunoSEQ multiplex PCR; the TCRdb copy retains only in-frame clones and omits some. This table holds about 580,000 clones, 95% to 98% found once. Sequencing input: naive CD8+ T cells sorted from blood. The receptors originated from a man aged 25-40 years in good health. Each CDR3 is given with its conserved first and last residue. The order of the fields is V gene, D gene, clone size, J gene, CDR3 length, CDR3 protein, CDR3 DNA. The D gene is left open where the match is weak. Where a row states a size, it is once, few, many or the class of an expanded clone; other rows omit it.

TRBV5-4	.	.	TRBJ2-1	16	CASSVIGGGLMDEQFF	TGTGCCAGCAGCGTGATCGGTGGGGGCCTGATGGATGAGCAGTTCTTC
TRBV27	.	.	TRBJ1-5	12	CASSLTGQPQHF	TGTGCCAGCAGTTTGACGGGACAGCCCCAGCATTTT
TRBV14	.	once	TRBJ2-5	13	CASSQRRQETQYF	TGTGCCAGCAGCCAACGGCGGCAAGAGACCCAGTACTTC
TRBV4-1	.	.	TRBJ2-7	13	CASSQDTAYEQYF	TGCGCCAGCAGCCAAGATACTGCTTACGAGCAGTACTTC
TRBV5-1	.	once	TRBJ2-1	14	CASSLNGVDNEQFF	TGCGCCAGCAGCTTAAACGGGGTAGACAATGAGCAGTTCTTC
TRBV18	.	.	TRBJ2-5	15	CASSPLDSFGETQYF	TGTGCCAGCTCACCTTTGGACAGTTTTGGGGAGACCCAGTACTTC
TRBV7-9	.	.	TRBJ2-5	14	CASSSPQYQETQYF	TGTGCCAGCAGCTCCCCCCAGTACCAAGAGACCCAGTACTTC
TRBV6-1	.	.	TRBJ1-5	19	CASSDQRGLNSNSNQPQHF	TGTGCCAGCAGTGATCAGAGGGGTTTGAACAGTAATAGCAATCAGCCCCAGCATTTT
TRBV7-9	.	.	TRBJ2-7	12	CASSYSAGEQYF	TGTGCCAGCAGCTACTCGGCGGGAGAGCAGTACTTC
TRBV28	.	.	TRBJ1-1	12	CASSFVTDEAFF	TGTGCCAGCAGTTTTGTTACAGATGAAGCTTTCTTT
TRBV5-1	.	.	TRBJ2-3	14	CASSFGQGPDTQYF	TGCGCCAGCAGCTTTGGGCAGGGGCCAGATACGCAGTATTTT
TRBV7-2	.	.	TRBJ2-2	15	CASSLLSGGPGELFF	TGTGCCAGCAGCCTCCTGTCCGGGGGCCCCGGGGAGCTGTTTTTT
TRBV28	.	.	TRBJ1-5	17	CASSSTKQSPGGKPQHF	TGTGCCAGCAGTTCGACAAAACAATCCCCGGGGGGGAAGCCCCAGCATTTT
TRBV9	.	.	TRBJ2-1	15	CASSGLATRGDEQFF	TGTGCCAGCAGCGGTCTAGCGACGCGAGGTGATGAGCAGTTCTTC
TRBV6-6	.	.	TRBJ1-5	13	CASSSAANQPQHF	TGTGCCAGCAGCTCAGCGGCCAATCAGCCCCAGCATTTT
TRBV7-9	.	.	TRBJ1-4	16	CASSLVRSGIGEKLFF	TGTGCCAGCAGCTTAGTTCGCTCGGGAATTGGTGAAAAACTGTTTTTT
TRBV7-9	.	.	TRBJ1-5	15	CASSLSHKADQPQHF	TGTGCCAGCAGCTTAAGCCATAAAGCCGATCAGCCCCAGCATTTT
TRBV11-2	TRBD1	.	TRBJ2-1	14	CASSLLQGSNEQFF	TGTGCCAGCAGCTTACTACAGGGGTCCAATGAGCAGTTCTTC
TRBV4-2	.	.	TRBJ2-1	16	CASSQEGNREAPSQFF	TGTGCCAGCAGCCAAGAAGGTAACAGGGAGGCCCCGTCGCAGTTCTTC
TRBV4-1	.	.	TRBJ1-3	16	CASSQDPGSSGNTIYF	TGCGCCAGCAGCCAAGATCCGGGATCTTCTGGAAACACCATATATTTT
TRBV9	.	.	TRBJ1-1	15	CASSVLGHLGTEAFF	TGTGCCAGCAGCGTCCTCGGGCACCTGGGCACTGAAGCTTTCTTT
TRBV10-2	.	.	TRBJ1-1	13	CASGLGASTGAFF	TGCGCCAGCGGATTAGGGGCGTCGACGGGAGCTTTCTTT
TRBV6-5	.	.	TRBJ2-6	16	CASSYSGAPGANVLTF	TGTGCCAGCAGTTACTCGGGGGCTCCTGGGGCCAACGTCCTGACTTTC
TRBV7-9	.	.	TRBJ2-5	12	CASSMWEETQYF	TGTGCCAGCAGCATGTGGGAAGAGACCCAGTACTTC
TRBV19	TRBD1	.	TRBJ2-2	15	CASSQVVRGTGELFF	TGTGCCAGTAGCCAGGTCGTCAGGGGGACCGGGGAGCTGTTTTTT
TRBV14	.	.	TRBJ2-7	12	CASSQVRDEQYF	TGTGCCAGCAGCCAAGTCAGGGACGAGCAGTACTTC
TRBV7-2	.	once	TRBJ1-5	15	CASSFYLGNNQPQHF	TGTGCCAGCAGCTTTTATTTAGGAAACAATCAGCCCCAGCATTTT
TRBV19	.	.	TRBJ2-7	13	CASSIGRTYEQYF	TGTGCCAGTAGTATCGGCAGGACCTACGAGCAGTACTTC
TRBV7-7	TRBD2	few	TRBJ2-2	17	CASSLEASGSYTGELFF	TGTGCCAGCAGCTTAGAGGCTAGCGGGAGTTACACCGGGGAGCTGTTTTTT
TRBV9	TRBD1	.	TRBJ1-1	15	CASSVFPGGATEAFF	TGTGCCAGCAGCGTCTTTCCAGGGGGCGCGACTGAAGCTTTCTTT
TRBV4-1	.	.	TRBJ2-2	14	CASSQGSLAGELFF	TGCGCCAGCAGCCAAGGAAGTCTAGCGGGGGAGCTGTTTTTT
TRBV4-1	TRBD2	.	TRBJ2-7	15	CASSQPGTSGYEQYF	TGCGCCAGCAGCCAACCTGGGACTAGCGGCTACGAGCAGTACTTC
TRBV11-3	.	.	TRBJ2-2	17	CASSLDLADGNTGELFF	TGTGCCAGCAGCTTAGATCTCGCGGACGGGAACACCGGGGAGCTGTTTTTT
TRBV19	TRBD2	.	TRBJ2-1	15	CASSLLAGGGNEQFF	TGTGCCAGTAGTCTTCTAGCGGGAGGTGGGAATGAGCAGTTCTTC
TRBV7-9	.	.	TRBJ2-7	15	CASSSTGGLSYEQYF	TGTGCCAGCAGCTCTACCGGGGGCCTCTCCTACGAGCAGTACTTC
TRBV5-6	TRBD2	.	TRBJ2-1	14	CASSGGSSYNEQFF	TGTGCCAGCAGCGGCGGGAGTTCCTACAATGAGCAGTTCTTC
TRBV13	.	.	TRBJ2-2	15	CASSLRREHTGELFF	TGTGCCAGCAGCTTAAGGCGAGAGCACACCGGGGAGCTGTTTTTT
TRBV10-3	.	.	TRBJ2-5	13	CAISESFGETQYF	TGTGCCATCAGTGAGTCGTTTGGGGAGACCCAGTACTTC
TRBV6-9	TRBD1	.	TRBJ1-4	16	CASKRQGLATNEKLFF	TGTGCCAGCAAAAGACAGGGGTTGGCAACTAATGAAAAACTGTTTTTT
TRBV7-2	.	.	TRBJ2-7	15	CASSLGGAGSYEQYF	TGTGCCAGCAGCTTAGGAGGGGCCGGCTCCTACGAGCAGTACTTC
TRBV29-1	.	.	TRBJ2-2	11	CSAVGTGELFF	TGCAGCGCCGTGGGGACGGGGGAGCTGTTTTTT
TRBV5-1	.	.	TRBJ2-1	14	CASSHGSVYNEQFF	TGCGCCAGCAGCCACGGGAGTGTCTACAATGAGCAGTTCTTC
TRBV29-1	TRBD2	.	TRBJ2-1	19	CSVEEGTSGSASSYNEQFF	TGCAGCGTTGAGGAGGGGACTAGCGGGAGCGCAAGCTCCTACAATGAGCAGTTCTTC
TRBV7-8	TRBD2	.	TRBJ2-3	14	CASSSGRGTDTQYF	TGTGCCAGCAGCTCCGGGAGGGGCACAGATACGCAGTATTTT
TRBV7-8	TRBD1	.	TRBJ2-7	17	CASSLATPDRETYEQYF	TGTGCCAGCAGCTTAGCTACCCCGGACAGGGAGACCTACGAGCAGTACTTC
TRBV4-1	.	.	TRBJ2-1	13	CASSQVGNNEQFF	TGCGCCAGCAGCCAAGTGGGGAACAATGAGCAGTTCTTC
TRBV10-2	.	.	TRBJ1-2	14	CASSERASSYGYTF	TGCGCCAGCAGTGAGCGGGCTTCGAGCTATGGCTACACCTTC
TRBV27	.	.	TRBJ1-2	14	CASSFAGRSGGYTF	TGTGCCAGCAGTTTCGCCGGGAGGTCTGGAGGCTACACCTTC
TRBV6-1	TRBD2	.	TRBJ2-5	15	CAGHSAGRYQETQYF	TGTGCCGGACATTCAGCGGGGAGGTACCAAGAGACCCAGTACTTC
TRBV28	.	.	TRBJ2-1	14	CASSLVLAPGEQFF	TGTGCCAGCAGTTTAGTCCTGGCCCCGGGCGAGCAGTTCTTC
TRBV7-9	.	.	TRBJ2-7	15	CASSLFPSSSYEQYF	TGTGCCAGCAGCTTATTTCCTTCCAGCTCCTACGAGCAGTACTTC
TRBV7-9	TRBD2	.	TRBJ2-1	18	CASSSAGLAGVTYNEQFF	TGTGCCAGCAGCTCAGCGGGACTAGCGGGAGTCACCTACAATGAGCAGTTCTTC
TRBV27	.	.	TRBJ1-1	11	CASSGVGGAFF	TGTGCCAGCTCGGGGGTTGGGGGCGCTTTCTTT
TRBV2	.	.	TRBJ2-2	14	CASGGAGGTGELFF	TGTGCCAGCGGAGGGGCAGGGGGTACCGGGGAGCTGTTTTTT
TRBV4-3	.	.	TRBJ2-1	16	CASSQDKTDLYNEQFF	TGCGCCAGCAGCCAAGATAAAACAGACCTATACAATGAGCAGTTCTTC